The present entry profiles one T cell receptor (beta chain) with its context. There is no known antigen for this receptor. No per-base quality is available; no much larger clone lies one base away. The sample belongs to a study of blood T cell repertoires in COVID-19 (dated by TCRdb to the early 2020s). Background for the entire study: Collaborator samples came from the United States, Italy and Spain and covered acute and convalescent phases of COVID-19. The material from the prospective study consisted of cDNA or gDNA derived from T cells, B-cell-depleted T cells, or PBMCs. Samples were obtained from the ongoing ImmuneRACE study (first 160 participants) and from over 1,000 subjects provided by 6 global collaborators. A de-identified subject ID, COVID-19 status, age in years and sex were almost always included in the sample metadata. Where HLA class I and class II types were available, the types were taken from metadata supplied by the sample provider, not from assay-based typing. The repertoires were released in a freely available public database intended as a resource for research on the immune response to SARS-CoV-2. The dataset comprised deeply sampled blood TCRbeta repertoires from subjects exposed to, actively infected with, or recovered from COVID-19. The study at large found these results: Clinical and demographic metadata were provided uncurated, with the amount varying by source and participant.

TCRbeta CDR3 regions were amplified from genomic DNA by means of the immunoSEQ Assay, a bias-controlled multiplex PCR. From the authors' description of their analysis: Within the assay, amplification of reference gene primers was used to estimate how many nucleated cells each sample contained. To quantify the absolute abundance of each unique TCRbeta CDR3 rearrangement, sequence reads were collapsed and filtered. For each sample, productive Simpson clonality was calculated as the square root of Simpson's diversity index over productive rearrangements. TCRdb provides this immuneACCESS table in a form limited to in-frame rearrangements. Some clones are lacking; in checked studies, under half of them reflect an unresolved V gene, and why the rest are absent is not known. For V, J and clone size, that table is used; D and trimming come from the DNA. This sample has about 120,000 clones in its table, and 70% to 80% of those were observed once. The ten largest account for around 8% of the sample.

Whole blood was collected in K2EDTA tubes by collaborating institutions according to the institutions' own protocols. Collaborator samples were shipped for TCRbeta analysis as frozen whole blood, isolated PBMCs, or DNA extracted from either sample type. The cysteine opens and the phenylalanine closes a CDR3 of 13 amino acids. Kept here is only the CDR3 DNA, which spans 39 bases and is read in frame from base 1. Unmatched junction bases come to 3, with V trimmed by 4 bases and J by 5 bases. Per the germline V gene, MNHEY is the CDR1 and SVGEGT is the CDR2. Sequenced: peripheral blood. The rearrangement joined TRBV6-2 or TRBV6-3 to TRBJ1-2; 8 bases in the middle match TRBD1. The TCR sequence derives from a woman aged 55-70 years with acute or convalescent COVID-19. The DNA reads TGTGCCAGCAGTTTCTACAGGGGGTATGGCTACACCTTC. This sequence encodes CASSFYRGYGYTF.